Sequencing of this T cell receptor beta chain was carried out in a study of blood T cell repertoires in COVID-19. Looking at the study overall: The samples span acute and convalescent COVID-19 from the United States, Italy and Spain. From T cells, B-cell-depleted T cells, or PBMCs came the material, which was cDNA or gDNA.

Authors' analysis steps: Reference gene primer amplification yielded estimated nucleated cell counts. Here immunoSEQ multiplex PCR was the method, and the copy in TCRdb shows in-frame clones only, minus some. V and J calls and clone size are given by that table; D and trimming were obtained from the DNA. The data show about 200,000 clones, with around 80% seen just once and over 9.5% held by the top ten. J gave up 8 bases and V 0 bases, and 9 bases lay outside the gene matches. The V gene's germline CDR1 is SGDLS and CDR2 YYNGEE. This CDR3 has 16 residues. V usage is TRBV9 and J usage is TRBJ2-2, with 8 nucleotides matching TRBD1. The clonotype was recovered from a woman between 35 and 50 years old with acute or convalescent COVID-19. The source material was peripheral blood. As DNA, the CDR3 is TGTGCCAGCAGCGTAGGGGGACAGGTGATACCGGGGGAGCTGTTTTTT. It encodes CASSVGGQVIPGELFF.